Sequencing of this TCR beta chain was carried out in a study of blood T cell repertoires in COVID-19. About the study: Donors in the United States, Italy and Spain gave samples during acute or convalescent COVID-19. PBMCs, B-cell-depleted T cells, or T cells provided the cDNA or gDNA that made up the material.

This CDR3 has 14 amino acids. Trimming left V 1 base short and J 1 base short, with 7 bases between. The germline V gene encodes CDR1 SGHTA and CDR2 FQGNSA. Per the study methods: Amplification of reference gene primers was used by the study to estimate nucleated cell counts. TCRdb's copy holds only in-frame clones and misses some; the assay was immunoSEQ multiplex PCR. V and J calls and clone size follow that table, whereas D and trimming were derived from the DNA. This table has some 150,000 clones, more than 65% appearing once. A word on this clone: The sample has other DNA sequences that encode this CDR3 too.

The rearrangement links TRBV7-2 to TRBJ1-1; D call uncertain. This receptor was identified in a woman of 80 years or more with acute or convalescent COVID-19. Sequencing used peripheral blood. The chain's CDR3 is CASSLGGRNTEAFF. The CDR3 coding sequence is TGTGCCAGCAGCTTAGGTGGCAGGAACACTGAAGCTTTCTTT. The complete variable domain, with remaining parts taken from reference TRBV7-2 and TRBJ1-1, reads GAGVSQSPSNKVTEKGKDVELRCDPISGHTALYWYRQSLGQGLEFLIYFQGNSAPDKSGLPSDRFSAERTGGSVSTLTIQRTQQEDSAVYLCASSLGGRNTEAFFGQGTRLTVV.